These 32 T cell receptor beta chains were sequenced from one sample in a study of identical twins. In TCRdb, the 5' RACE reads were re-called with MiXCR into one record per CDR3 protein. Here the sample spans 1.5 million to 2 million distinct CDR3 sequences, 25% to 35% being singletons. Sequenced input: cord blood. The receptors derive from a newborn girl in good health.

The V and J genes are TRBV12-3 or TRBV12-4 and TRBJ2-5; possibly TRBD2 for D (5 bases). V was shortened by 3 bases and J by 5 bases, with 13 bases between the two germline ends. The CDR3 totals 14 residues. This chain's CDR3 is CASSFRRGPETQYF. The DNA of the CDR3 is TGTGCCAGCAGTTTTAGGCGCGGGCCTGAGACCCAGTACTTC.

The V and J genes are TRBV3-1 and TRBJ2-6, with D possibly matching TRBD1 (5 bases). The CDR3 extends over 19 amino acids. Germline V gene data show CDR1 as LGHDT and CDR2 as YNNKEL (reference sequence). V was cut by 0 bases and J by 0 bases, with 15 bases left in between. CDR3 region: CASSQEMQGIFSGANVLTF. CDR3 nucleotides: TGTGCCAGCAGCCAAGAGATGCAGGGAATATTCTCTGGGGCCAACGTCCTGACTTTC.

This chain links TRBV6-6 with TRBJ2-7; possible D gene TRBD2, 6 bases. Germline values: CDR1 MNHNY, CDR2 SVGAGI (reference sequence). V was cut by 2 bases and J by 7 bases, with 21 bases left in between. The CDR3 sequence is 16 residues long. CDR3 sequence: CASSYARGTGTNEQYF. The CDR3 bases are TGTGCCAGCAGTTACGCTCGGGGGACGGGTACAAATGAGCAGTACTTC.

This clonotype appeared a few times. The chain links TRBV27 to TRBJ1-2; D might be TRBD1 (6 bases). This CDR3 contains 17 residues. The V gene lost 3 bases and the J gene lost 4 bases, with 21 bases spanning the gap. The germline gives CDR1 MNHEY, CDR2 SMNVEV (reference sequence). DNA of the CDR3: TGTGCCAGCAGTTTGTATGTCTGGGGGGGGCGCATCTATGGCTACACCTTC. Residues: CASSLYVWGGRIYGYTF.

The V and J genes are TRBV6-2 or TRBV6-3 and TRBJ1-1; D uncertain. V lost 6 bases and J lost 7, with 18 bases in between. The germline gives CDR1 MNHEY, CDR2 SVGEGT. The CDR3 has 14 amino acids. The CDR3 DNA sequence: TGTGCCAGCAGGCCCCGCCAGGCCTTGGGTGAAGCTTTCTTT. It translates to CASRPRQALGEAFF.

The CDR3 sequence is CASSQVFPKADTQYF. CDR3 in DNA: TGCGCCAGCAGCCAAGTATTCCCAAAGGCAGATACGCAGTATTTT. The gene calls are TRBV4-1 and TRBJ2-3; D remains unclear. Germline V gene lookup returns CDR1 MGHRA and CDR2 YSYEKL. The V end was cut by 1 base, the J end by 4 bases, with 12 bases between. This CDR3 is built from 15 residues.

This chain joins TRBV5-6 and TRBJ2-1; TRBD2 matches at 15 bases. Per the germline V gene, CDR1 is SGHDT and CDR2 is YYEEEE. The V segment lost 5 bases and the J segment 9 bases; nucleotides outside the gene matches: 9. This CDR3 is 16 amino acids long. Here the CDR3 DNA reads TGTGCCAGCAGGTTTGGACTAGCGGGAGGGCTGGGTGAGCAGTTCTTC. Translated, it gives CASRFGLAGGLGEQFF. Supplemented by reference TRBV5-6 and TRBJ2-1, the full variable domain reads DAGVTQSPTHLIKTRGQQVTLRCSPKSGHDTVSWYQQALGQGPQFIFQYYEEEERQRGNFPDRFSGHQFPNYSSELNVNALLLGDSALYLCASRFGLAGGLGEQFFGPGTRLTVL.

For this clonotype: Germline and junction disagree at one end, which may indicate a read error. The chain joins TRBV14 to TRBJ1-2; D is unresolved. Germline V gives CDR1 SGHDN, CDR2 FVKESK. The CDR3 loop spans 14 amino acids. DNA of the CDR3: TGTGCCGGCAGCCGCAGGCGGGCGGGCTATGGCTACACCTTC. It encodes CAGSRRRAGYGYTF.

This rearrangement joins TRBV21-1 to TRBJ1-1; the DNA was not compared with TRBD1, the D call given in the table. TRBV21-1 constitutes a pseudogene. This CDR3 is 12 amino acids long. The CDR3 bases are TGTGCCAGCAGCATGACAGGGGATGAAGCTTTCTTT. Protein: CASSMTGDEAFF.

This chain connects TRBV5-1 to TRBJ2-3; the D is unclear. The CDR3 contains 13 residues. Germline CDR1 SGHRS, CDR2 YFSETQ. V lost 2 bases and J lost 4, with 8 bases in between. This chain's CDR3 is CASSFDNPDTQYF. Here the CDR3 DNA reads TGCGCCAGCAGCTTTGACAACCCAGATACGCAGTATTTT.

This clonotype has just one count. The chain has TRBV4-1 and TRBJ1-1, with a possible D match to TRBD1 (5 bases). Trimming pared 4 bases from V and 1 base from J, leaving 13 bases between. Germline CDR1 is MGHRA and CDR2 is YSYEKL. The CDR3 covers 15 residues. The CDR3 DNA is TGCGCCAGCAGCCCCCGGGGCGCCCGGAACACTGAAGCTTTCTTT. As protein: CASSPRGARNTEAFF.

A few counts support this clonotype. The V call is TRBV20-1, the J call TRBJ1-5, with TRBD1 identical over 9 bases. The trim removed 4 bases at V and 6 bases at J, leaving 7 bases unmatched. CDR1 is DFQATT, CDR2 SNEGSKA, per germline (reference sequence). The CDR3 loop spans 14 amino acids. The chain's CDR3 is CSAIPGQGGQPQHF. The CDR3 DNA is TGCAGTGCTATTCCGGGACAGGGTGGTCAGCCCCAGCATTTT.

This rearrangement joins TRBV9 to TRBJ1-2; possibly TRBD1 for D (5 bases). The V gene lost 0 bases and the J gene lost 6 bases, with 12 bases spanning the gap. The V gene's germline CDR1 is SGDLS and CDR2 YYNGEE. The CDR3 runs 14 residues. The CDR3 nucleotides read TGTGCCAGCAGCGTAGACCCCCGGGGCGATGGCTACACCTTC. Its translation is CASSVDPRGDGYTF.

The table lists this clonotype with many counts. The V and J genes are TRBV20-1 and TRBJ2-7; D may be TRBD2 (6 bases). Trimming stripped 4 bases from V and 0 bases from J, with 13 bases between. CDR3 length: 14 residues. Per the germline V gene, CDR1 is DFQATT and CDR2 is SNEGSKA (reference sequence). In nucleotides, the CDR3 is TGCAGTGCTATCGGCCAGGGAGGCTCCTACGAGCAGTACTTC. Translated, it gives CSAIGQGGSYEQYF.

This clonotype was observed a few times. DNA of the CDR3: TGTGCCAGCAGTGATCCTAGGGATACGCAGTATTTT. This gives the protein CASSDPRDTQYF. The chain has TRBV25-1 and TRBJ2-3; the D is unclear. The V gene's germline CDR1 is MGHDK and CDR2 SYGVNS. V lost 3 bases to trimming and J lost 6 bases, with 7 bases between them. The CDR3 has 12 amino acids.

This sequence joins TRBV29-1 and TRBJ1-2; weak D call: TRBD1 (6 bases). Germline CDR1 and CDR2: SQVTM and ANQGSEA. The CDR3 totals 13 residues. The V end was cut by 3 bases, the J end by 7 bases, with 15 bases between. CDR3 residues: CSVDVEGDVGYTF. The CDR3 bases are TGCAGCGTTGACGTGGAGGGGGATGTTGGCTACACCTTC.

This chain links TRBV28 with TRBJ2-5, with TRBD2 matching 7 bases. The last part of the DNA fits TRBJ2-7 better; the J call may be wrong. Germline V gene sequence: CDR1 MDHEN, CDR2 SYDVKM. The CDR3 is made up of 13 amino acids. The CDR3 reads CASSPGRENEQYF. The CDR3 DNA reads TGTGCCAGCAGTCCAGGGAGGGAGAACGAGCAGTACTTC.

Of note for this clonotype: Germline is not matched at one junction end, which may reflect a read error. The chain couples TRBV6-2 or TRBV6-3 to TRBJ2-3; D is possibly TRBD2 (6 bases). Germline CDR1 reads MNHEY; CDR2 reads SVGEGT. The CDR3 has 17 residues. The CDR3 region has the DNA TGTGTCAGCAGTTTACTTCCCGGGACTTCTAGCACAGATACGCAGTATTTT. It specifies CVSSLLPGTSSTDTQYF.

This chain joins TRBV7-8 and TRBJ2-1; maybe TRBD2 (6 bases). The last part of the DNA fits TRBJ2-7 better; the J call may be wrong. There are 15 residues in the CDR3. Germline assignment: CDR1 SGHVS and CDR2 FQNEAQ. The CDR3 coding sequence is TGTGCCAGCAGCTTAGTAGCGGCTCGTTACAATGAGCAGTACTTC. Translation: CASSLVAARYNEQYF.

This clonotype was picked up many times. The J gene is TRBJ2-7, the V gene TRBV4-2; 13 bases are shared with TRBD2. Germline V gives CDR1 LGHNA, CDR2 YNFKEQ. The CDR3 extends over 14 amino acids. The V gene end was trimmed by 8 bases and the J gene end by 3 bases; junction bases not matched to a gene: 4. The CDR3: CASQLAGGFYEQYF. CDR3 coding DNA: TGTGCCAGCCAACTAGCGGGAGGGTTCTACGAGCAGTACTTC.

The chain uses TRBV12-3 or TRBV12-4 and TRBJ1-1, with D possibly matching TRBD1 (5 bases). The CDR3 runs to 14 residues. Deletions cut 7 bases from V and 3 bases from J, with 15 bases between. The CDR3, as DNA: TGTGCCAGCACGTACTTGGGGGAGGACACTGAAGCTTTCTTT. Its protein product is CASTYLGEDTEAFF.

CDR3 bases: TGTGCCAGCAGGGCTAGCGGGAAACCCCCTGAGCAGTTCTTC. The encoded protein is CASRASGKPPEQFF. The rearrangement joins TRBV28 to TRBJ2-1; TRBD2 matches at 9 bases. Germline V gene sequence: CDR1 MDHEN, CDR2 SYDVKM. The V and J ends lost 6 bases and 9 bases, in that order; junction bases with no gene match: 9. The CDR3 runs to 14 residues.

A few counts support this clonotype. In nucleotides, the CDR3 is TGTGCCATCAGTGCACAAACGGGACAGTACACAGATACGCAGTATTTT. Protein product: CAISAQTGQYTDTQYF. This chain links TRBV10-3 with TRBJ2-3, with 7 positions matching TRBD1. The CDR3 has 16 residues. Germline V gene sequence: CDR1 ENHRY, CDR2 SYGVKD. Unmatched junction bases numbered 9, after V lost 4 bases and J lost 2 bases.

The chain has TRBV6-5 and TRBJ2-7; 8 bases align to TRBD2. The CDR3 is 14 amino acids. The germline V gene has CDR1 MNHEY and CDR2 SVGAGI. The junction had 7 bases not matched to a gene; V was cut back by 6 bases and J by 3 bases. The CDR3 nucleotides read TGTGCCAGCAGGGTAGCGGGGCCCCACTACGAGCAGTACTTC. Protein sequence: CASRVAGPHYEQYF.

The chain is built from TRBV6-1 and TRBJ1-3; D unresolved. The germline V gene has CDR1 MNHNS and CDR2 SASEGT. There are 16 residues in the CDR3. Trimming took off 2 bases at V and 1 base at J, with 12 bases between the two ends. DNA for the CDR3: TGTGCCAGCAGTGAAAGGGTCAGGCTTTCTGGAAACACCATATATTTT. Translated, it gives CASSERVRLSGNTIYF.

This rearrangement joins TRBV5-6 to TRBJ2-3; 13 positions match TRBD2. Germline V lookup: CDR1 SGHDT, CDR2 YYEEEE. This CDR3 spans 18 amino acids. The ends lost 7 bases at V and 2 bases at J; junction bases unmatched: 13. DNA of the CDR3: TGTGCCAGCTTACGGACTAGCGGGGGCCCACCATACACAGATACGCAGTATTTT. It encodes CASLRTSGGPPYTDTQYF.

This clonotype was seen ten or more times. CDR3 loop: CAGYEQYF. The CDR3 DNA sequence: TGTGCCGGCTACGAGCAGTACTTC. This chain uses TRBV21-1 with TRBJ2-7. TRBV21-1 is assigned pseudogene status. This CDR3 has 8 residues.

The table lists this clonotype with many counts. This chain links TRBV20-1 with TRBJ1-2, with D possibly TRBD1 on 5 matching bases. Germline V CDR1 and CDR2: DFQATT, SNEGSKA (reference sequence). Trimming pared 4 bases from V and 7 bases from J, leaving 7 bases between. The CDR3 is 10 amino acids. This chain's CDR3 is CSATGIGYTF. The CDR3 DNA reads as TGCAGTGCTACAGGGATTGGCTACACCTTC.

CDR3 amino acids: CASSFGGSGGFF. CDR3 bases: TGTGCCAGCAGCTTCGGGGGTAGCGGGGGGTTCTTC. The chain is built from TRBV7-9 and TRBJ2-1, with 9 bases that match TRBD2. The CDR3 sequence is 12 residues long. The V gene end was trimmed by 3 bases and the J gene end by 15 bases; junction bases not matched to a gene: 6. Germline V gene data show CDR1 as SEHNR and CDR2 as FQNEAQ (reference sequence).

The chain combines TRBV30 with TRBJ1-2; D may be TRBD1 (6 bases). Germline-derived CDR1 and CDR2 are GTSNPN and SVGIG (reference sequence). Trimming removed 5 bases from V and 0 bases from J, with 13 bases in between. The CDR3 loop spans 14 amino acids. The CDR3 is CAWAGDLANYGYTF. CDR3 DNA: TGTGCCTGGGCAGGGGACCTTGCTAACTATGGCTACACCTTC.

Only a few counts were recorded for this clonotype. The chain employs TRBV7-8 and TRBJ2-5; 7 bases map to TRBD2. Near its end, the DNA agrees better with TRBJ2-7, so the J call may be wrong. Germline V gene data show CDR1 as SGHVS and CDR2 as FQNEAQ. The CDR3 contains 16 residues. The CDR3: CASSQNTGTISYEQYF. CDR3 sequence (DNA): TGTGCCAGCAGCCAGAACACCGGGACTATCTCCTACGAGCAGTACTTC.

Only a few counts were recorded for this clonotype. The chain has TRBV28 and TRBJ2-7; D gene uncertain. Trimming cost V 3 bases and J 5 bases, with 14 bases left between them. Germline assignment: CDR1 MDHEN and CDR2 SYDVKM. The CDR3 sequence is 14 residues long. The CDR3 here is CASSLVGLTHEQYF. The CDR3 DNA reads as TGTGCCAGCAGTTTGGTAGGGTTAACCCACGAGCAGTACTTC.